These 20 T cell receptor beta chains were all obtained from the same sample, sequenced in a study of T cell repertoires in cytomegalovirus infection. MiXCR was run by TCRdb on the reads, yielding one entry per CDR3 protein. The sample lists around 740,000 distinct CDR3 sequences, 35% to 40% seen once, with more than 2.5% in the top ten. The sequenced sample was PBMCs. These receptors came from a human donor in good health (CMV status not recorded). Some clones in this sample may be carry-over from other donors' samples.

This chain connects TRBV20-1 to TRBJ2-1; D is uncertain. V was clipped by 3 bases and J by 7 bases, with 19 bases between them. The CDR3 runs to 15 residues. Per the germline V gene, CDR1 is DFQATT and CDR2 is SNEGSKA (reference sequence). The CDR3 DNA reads TGCAGTGCTAGTTCTGGTCAAAGGATTACAAATGAGCAGTTCTTC. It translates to CSASSGQRITNEQFF.

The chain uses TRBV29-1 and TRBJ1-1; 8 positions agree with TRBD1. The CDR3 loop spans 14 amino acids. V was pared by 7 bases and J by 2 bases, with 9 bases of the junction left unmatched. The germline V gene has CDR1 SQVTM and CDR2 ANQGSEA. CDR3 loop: CSGGQGQGNTEAFF. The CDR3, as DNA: TGCAGCGGTGGACAGGGCCAGGGAAACACTGAAGCTTTCTTT.

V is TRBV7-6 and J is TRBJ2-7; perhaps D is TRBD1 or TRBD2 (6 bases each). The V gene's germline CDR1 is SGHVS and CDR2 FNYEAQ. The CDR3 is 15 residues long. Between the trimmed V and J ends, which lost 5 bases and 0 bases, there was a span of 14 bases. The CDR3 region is CASSPEGGFSYEQYF. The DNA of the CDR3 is TGTGCCAGCAGCCCGGAGGGGGGATTCTCCTACGAGCAGTACTTC.

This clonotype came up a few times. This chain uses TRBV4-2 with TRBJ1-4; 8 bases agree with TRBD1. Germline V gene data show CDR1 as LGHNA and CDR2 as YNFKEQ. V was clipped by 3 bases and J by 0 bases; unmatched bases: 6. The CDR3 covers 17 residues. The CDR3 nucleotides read TGTGCCAGCAGCCACGCAGGGGGCGAGGCAACTAATGAAAAACTGTTTTTT. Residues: CASSHAGGEATNEKLFF.

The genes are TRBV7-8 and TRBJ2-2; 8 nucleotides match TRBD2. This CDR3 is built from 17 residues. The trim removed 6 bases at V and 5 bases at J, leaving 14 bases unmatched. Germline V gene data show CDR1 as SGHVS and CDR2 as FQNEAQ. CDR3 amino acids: CASSHRVSGGETGELFF. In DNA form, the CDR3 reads TGTGCCAGCAGTCACCGTGTCAGCGGGGGAGAGACCGGGGAGCTGTTTTTT.

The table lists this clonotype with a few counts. As DNA, the CDR3 is TGTGCCAGCAGTTACTCGTTTGGCCACGAGCAGTACTTC. Translation gives CASSYSFGHEQYF. This rearrangement joins TRBV6-2 or TRBV6-3 to TRBJ2-7; D is unclear. V lost 0 bases and J 5 bases, leaving 8 bases between the germline ends. Germline V gives CDR1 MNHEY, CDR2 SVGEGT. The CDR3 extends over 13 amino acids.

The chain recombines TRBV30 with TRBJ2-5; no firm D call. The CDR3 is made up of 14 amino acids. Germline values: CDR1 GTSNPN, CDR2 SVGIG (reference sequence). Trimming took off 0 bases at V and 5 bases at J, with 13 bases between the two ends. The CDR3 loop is CAWSVQAPLETQYF. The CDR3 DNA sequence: TGTGCCTGGAGTGTACAAGCTCCGTTGGAGACCCAGTACTTC.

The CDR3 sequence is CASSTGGLSSYEQYF. CDR3 nucleotides: TGTGCCAGCAGTACAGGGGGCCTGAGCTCCTACGAGCAGTACTTC. The chain employs TRBV28 and TRBJ2-7; TRBD1 aligns across 9 bases. V shed 5 bases, J shed 0 bases, and the junction held 5 bases outside the gene matches. The V gene's germline CDR1 is MDHEN and CDR2 SYDVKM. The length of the CDR3 is 15 residues.

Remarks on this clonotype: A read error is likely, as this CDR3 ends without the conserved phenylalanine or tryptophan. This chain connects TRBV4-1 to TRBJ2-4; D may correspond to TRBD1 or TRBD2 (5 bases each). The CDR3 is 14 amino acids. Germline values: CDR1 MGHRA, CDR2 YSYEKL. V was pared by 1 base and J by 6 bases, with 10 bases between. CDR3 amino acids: CASSQAGAGNIQYL. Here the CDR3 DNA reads TGCGCCAGCAGCCAAGCCGGGGCTGGAAACATTCAGTACTTA.

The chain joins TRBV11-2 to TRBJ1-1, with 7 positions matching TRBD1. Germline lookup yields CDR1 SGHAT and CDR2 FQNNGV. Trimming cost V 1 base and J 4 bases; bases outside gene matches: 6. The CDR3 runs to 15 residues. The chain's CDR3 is CASSLVGRGVTEAFF. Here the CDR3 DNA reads TGTGCCAGCAGCTTAGTAGGCAGGGGGGTCACTGAAGCTTTCTTT. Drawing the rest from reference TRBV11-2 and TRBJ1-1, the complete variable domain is EAGVAQSPRYKIIEKRQSVAFWCNPISGHATLYWYQQILGQGPKLLIQFQNNGVVDDSQLPKDRFSAERLKGVDSTLKIQPAKLEDSAVYLCASSLVGRGVTEAFFGQGTRLTVV.

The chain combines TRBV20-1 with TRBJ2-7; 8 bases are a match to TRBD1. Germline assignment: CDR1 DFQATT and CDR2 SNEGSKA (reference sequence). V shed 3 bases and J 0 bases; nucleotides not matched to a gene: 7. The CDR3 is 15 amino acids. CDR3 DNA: TGCAGTGCTAGCCTCCCGACAGGGGTCTCCTACGAGCAGTACTTC. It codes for CSASLPTGVSYEQYF.

CDR3 residues: CASIIGQGGGYGYTF. The CDR3 DNA reads as TGTGCCAGTATTATCGGACAGGGGGGTGGCTATGGCTACACCTTC. J is TRBJ1-2 and V is TRBV19; the match to TRBD1 covers 10 bases. The CDR3 is 15 residues long. Germline CDR1 reads LNHDA; CDR2 reads SQIVND (reference sequence). J was trimmed by 4 bases and V by 7 bases; bases with no gene match: 9.

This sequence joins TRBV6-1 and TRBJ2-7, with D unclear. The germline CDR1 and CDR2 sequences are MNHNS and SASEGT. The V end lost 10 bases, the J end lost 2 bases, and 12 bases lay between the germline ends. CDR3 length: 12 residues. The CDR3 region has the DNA TGTGCCACCGGCGACACCGCCTACGAGCAGTACTTC. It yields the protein CATGDTAYEQYF.

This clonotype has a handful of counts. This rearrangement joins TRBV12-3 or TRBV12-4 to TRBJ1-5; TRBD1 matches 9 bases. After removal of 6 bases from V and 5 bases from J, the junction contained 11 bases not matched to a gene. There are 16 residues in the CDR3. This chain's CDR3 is CASSSGTGFLDQPQHF. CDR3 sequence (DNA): TGTGCCAGCAGCTCCGGGACAGGGTTTCTGGATCAGCCCCAGCATTTT.

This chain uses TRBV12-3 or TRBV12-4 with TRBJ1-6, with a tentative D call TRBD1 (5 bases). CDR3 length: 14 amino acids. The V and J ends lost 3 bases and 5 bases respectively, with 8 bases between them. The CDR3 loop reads CASSFWGNNSPLHF. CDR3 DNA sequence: TGTGCCAGCAGTTTTTGGGGGAATAATTCACCCCTCCACTTT.

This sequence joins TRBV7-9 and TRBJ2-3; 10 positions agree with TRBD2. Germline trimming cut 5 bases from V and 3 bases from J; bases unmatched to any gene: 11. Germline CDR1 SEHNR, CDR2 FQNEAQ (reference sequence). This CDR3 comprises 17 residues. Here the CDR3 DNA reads TGTGCCAGCAGCCCCTTGACTAGCGGGTGGCAGACAGATACGCAGTATTTT. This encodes CASSPLTSGWQTDTQYF.

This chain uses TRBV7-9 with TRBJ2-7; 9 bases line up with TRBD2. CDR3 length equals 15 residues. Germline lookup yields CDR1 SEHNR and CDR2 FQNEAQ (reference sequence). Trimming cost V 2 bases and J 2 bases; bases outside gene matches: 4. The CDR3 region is CASSLSGGTTYEQYF. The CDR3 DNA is TGTGCCAGCAGCTTAAGCGGGGGGACGACCTACGAGCAGTACTTC.

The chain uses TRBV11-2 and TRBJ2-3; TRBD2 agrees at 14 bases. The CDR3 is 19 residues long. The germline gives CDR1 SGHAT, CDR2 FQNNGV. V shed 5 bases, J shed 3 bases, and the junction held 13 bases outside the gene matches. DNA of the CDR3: TGTGCCAGCAGCCGCCGACTAGCGGGAGGGGGAATGGTAACAGATACGCAGTATTTT. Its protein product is CASSRRLAGGGMVTDTQYF.

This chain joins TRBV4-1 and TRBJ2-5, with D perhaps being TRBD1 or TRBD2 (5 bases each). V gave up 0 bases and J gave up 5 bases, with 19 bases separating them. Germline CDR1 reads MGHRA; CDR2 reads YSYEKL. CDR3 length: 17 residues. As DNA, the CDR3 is TGCGCCAGCAGCCAAGATATTGTTGGGGGTGCGCGGGAGACCCAGTACTTC. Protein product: CASSQDIVGGARETQYF.

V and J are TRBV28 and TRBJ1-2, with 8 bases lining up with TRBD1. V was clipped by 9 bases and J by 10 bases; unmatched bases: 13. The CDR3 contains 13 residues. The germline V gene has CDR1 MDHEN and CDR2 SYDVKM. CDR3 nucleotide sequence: TGTGCCAGAGAGTGGACAGGGAGGGCGCTCTACACCTTC. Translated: CAREWTGRALYTF.